The 11 T cell receptor beta chains listed next were all sequenced from one sample in a study of blood T cell repertoires in COVID-19. Clones were read by immunoSEQ multiplex PCR, and TCRdb kept only the in-frame ones, dropping some. The sample contains approximately 86,000 clones, about 88% of which appear only once. Sequencing was done on a sample of peripheral blood. These TCRs come from a man aged 50 or older with acute or convalescent COVID-19.

This chain connects TRBV9 to TRBJ2-2; 12 positions agree with TRBD2. The CDR3 is 18 amino acids. With V trimmed by 0 bases and J by 0 bases, 3 bases remained unmatched. Germline V lookup: CDR1 SGDLS, CDR2 YYNGEE. The CDR3 is CASSVELAGGPNTGELFF. The CDR3 nucleotides are TGTGCCAGCAGCGTAGAACTAGCGGGGGGCCCGAACACCGGGGAGCTGTTTTTT.

The CDR3 spells CSVAYPRILRGTDEQFF. CDR3 sequence (DNA): TGCAGCGTAGCTTACCCCAGGATTCTCAGGGGTACTGATGAGCAGTTCTTC. The rearrangement joins TRBV29-1 to TRBJ2-1; a possible D gene is TRBD1 (6 bases). With 6 bases removed from V and 8 bases from J, the gap between germline ends came to 29 bases. Germline V gene sequence: CDR1 SQVTM, CDR2 ANQGSEA. This CDR3 spans 17 amino acids.

The V and J genes are TRBV6-5 and TRBJ2-2, with a tentative D call TRBD1 (5 bases). V lost 6 bases to trimming and J lost 0 bases, with 11 bases between them. The CDR3 is made up of 15 amino acids. Looked up from germline, CDR1 is MNHEY and CDR2 is SVGAGI. CDR3 sequence: CASRRQRTNTGELFF. For the CDR3, the DNA is TGTGCCAGCAGAAGACAGAGAACGAACACCGGGGAGCTGTTTTTT.

This clone has just one count. The V gene is TRBV2, the J gene TRBJ1-5; D gene unclear. Germline CDR1 and CDR2: SNHLY and FYNNEI. The CDR3 spans 12 residues. Trimming removed 5 bases from V and 5 bases from J, with 7 bases in between. The CDR3 region has the DNA TGTGCCAGCAGTTCAGGCTATCAGCCCCAGCATTTT. It is translated as CASSSGYQPQHF.

The J gene is TRBJ1-2, the V gene TRBV29-1, with D maybe TRBD1 (6 bases). Germline CDR1 SQVTM, CDR2 ANQGSEA. The CDR3 runs to 15 residues. V dropped 4 bases and J dropped 3 bases, with 18 bases sitting between them. The CDR3 nucleotides read TGCAGCGTTGGAGGTAGGGCACAGGGTGACTATGGCTACACCTTC. Its protein product is CSVGGRAQGDYGYTF.

The V gene is TRBV3-1 (or the pseudogene TRBV3-2), the J gene TRBJ1-5; no firm D call. V lost 4 bases and J lost 0, with 10 bases in between. Germline V gene sequence: CDR1 LGHDT, CDR2 YNNKEL (reference sequence). The CDR3 is 15 residues long. This CDR3 reads CASSPTAYSNQPQHF. The DNA for the CDR3 is TGTGCCAGCAGCCCCACAGCCTATAGCAATCAGCCCCAGCATTTT.

This clone was counted a single time. The chain is built from TRBV5-6 and TRBJ1-4; possible D gene TRBD1, 5 bases. The CDR3 contains 15 residues. Germline assignment: CDR1 SGHDT and CDR2 YYEEEE. Trimming removed 4 bases from V and 5 bases from J, with 15 bases in between. CDR3 sequence: CASSPSRVPNEKLFF. CDR3 sequence (DNA): TGTGCCAGCAGCCCCTCCAGGGTACCCAATGAAAAACTGTTTTTT.

The chain joins TRBV30 to TRBJ2-5; 8 positions match TRBD2. Germline loops: CDR1 GTSNPN, CDR2 SVGIG (reference sequence). V trimming: 2 bases; J trimming: 4 bases; junction bases outside the gene matches: 9. The CDR3 covers 15 residues. For the CDR3, the DNA is TGTGCCTGGAGTAACTGGGCGGGGGGCCGAGAGACCCAGTACTTC. This gives the protein CAWSNWAGGRETQYF.

This CDR3 is CASSEAGGQPQHF. The CDR3 DNA follows: TGTGCCAGCAGTGAAGCGGGGGGTCAGCCCCAGCATTTT. The rearrangement joins TRBV2 to TRBJ1-5; the D gene is possibly TRBD1 (5 bases). Germline V gene lookup returns CDR1 SNHLY and CDR2 FYNNEI. Deletions cut 0 bases from V and 6 bases from J, with 6 bases between. The CDR3 runs 13 residues.

This chain links TRBV30 with TRBJ1-4; maybe TRBD1 (6 bases). The CDR3 runs to 12 residues. Germline CDR1 and CDR2: GTSNPN and SVGIG (reference sequence). V was pared by 1 base and J by 11 bases, with 11 bases between. The CDR3 spells CAWSEGHSKLFF. The CDR3 DNA reads as TGTGCCTGGAGTGAGGGACACTCCAAACTGTTTTTT.

CDR3 in DNA: TGTGCCAGCGCGGGGGAGTGGGGCGGCTACACCTTC. Its protein product is CASAGEWGGYTF. V usage is TRBV12-3 or TRBV12-4 and J usage is TRBJ1-2; tentatively, D is TRBD1 (5 bases). CDR3 length equals 12 residues. V was cut by 8 bases and J by 8 bases, with 15 bases left in between.